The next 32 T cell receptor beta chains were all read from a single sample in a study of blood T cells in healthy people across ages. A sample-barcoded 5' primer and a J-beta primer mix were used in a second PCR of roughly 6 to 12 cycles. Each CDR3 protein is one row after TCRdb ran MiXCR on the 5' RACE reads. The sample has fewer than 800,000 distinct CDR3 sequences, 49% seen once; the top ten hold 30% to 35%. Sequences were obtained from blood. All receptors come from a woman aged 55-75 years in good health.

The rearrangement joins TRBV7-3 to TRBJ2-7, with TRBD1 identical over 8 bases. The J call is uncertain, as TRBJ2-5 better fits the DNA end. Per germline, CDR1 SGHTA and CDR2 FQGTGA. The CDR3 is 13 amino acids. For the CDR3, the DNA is TGTGCCAGCAGCACAAGGGACAGGGAGACCCAGTACTTC. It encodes CASSTRDRETQYF.

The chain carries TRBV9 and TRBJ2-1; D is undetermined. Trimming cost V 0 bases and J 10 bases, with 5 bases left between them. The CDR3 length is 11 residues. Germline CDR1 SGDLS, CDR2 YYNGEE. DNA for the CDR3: TGTGCCAGCAGCGTAGGTGGGGAGCAGTTCTTC. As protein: CASSVGGEQFF.

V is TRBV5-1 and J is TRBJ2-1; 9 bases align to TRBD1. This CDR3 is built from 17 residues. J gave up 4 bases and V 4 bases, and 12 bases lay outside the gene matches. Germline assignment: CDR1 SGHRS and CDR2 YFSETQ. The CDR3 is CASSGGTGTSNYNEQFF. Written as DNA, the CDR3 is TGCGCCAGCAGCGGAGGGACAGGGACTTCGAATTACAATGAGCAGTTCTTC.

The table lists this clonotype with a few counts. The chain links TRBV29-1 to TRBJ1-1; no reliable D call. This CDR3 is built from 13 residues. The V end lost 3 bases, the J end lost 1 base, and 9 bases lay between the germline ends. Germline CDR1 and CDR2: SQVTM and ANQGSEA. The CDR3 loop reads CSVDWGANTEAFF. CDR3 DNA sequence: TGCAGCGTTGATTGGGGTGCGAACACTGAAGCTTTCTTT.

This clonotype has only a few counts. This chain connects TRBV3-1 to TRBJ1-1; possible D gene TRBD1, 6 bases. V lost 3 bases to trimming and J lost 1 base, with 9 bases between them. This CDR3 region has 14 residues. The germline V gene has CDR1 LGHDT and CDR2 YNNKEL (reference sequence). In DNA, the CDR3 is TGTGCCAGCAGCCACGCCAGGGGGAACACTGAAGCTTTCTTT. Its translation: CASSHARGNTEAFF.

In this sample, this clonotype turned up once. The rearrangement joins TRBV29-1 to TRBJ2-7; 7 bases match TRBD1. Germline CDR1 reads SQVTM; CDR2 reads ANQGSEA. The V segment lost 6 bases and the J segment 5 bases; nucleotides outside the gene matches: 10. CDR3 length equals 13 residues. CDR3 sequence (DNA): TGCAGCGTGGAATCTGGACAGGACGACGAGCAGTACTTC. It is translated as CSVESGQDDEQYF.

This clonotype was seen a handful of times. The CDR3 DNA sequence: TGTGCCAGCAGCCAAGGACTAAGCTCAGAGACCCAGTACTTC. Its translation: CASSQGLSSETQYF. The chain combines TRBV14 with TRBJ2-5, with TRBD2 as a possible D gene (5 bases). This CDR3 is built from 14 residues. The V gene lost 1 base and the J gene lost 4 bases, with 10 bases spanning the gap. Per germline, CDR1 SGHDN and CDR2 FVKESK.

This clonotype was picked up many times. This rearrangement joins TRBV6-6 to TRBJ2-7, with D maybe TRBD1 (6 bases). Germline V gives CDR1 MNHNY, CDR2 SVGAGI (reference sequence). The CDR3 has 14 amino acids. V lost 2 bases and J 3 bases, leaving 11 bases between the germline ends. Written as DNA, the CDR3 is TGTGCCAGCAGTTACGCAAGGACAGTCTACGAGCAGTACTTC. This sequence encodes CASSYARTVYEQYF.

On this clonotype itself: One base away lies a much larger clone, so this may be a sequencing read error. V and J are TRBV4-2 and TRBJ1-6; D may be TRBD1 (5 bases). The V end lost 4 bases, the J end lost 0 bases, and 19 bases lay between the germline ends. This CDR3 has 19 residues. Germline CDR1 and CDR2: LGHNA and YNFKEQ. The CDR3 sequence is CASSPRHEPGVSYNSPLHF. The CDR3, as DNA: TGTGCCAGCAGCCCCCGACACGAACCGGGGGTCTCCTATAATTCACCCCTCCACTTT.

Here the CDR3 DNA reads TGTGCCAGCAGTTTACCCGGGACAGGCAAACCCCTCCACTTT. This sequence encodes CASSLPGTGKPLHF. This chain links TRBV28 with TRBJ1-6, with 8 bases that match TRBD1. CDR3 size: 14 residues. In germline, CDR1 is MDHEN, CDR2 SYDVKM. Trimming at V came to 2 bases and at J to 12 bases, leaving 6 bases not matched to a gene.

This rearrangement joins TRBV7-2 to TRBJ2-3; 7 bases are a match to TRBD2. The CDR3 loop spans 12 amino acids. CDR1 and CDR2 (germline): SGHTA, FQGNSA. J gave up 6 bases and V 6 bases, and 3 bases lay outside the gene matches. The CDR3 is CASRTSYDTQYF. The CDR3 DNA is TGTGCCAGCAGGACTAGCTACGATACGCAGTATTTT.

CDR3 amino acids: CASSVLEGTGELFF. CDR3 sequence (DNA): TGTGCCAGCAGTGTACTAGAGGGCACCGGGGAGCTGTTTTTT. The chain couples TRBV2 to TRBJ2-2, with a weak D call TRBD2 (5 bases). V dropped 4 bases and J dropped 4 bases, with 10 bases sitting between them. The CDR3 is 14 residues long. Germline V gives CDR1 SNHLY, CDR2 FYNNEI. Combining the CDR3 with reference TRBV2 and TRBJ2-2 gives the whole variable domain EPEVTQTPSHQVTQMGQEVILRCVPISNHLYFYWYRQILGQKVEFLVSFYNNEISEKSEIFDDQFSVERPDGSNFTLKIRSTKLEDSAMYFCASSVLEGTGELFFGEGSRLTVL.

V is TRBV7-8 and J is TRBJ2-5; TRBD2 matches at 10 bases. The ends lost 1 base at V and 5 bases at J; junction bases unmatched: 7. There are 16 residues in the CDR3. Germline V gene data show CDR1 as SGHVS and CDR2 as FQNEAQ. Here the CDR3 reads CASSLGLAGVWETQYF. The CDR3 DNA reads TGTGCCAGCAGCTTAGGGCTAGCGGGAGTGTGGGAGACCCAGTACTTC.

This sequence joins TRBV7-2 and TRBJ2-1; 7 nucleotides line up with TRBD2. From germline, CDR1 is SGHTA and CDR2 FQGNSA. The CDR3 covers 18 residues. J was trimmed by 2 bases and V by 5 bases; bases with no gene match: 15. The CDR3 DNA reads TGTGCCAGCAGCGGTAAGGGACCCTTCGGGGGGACCTACAATGAGCAGTTCTTC. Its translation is CASSGKGPFGGTYNEQFF.

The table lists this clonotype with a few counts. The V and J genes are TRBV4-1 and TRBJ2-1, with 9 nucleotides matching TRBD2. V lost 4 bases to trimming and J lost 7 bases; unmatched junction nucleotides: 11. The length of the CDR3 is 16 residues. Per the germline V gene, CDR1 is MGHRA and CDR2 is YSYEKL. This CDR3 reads CASSRISGSLVNEQFF. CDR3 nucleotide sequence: TGCGCCAGCAGCCGAATTAGCGGGAGTCTTGTGAATGAGCAGTTCTTC.

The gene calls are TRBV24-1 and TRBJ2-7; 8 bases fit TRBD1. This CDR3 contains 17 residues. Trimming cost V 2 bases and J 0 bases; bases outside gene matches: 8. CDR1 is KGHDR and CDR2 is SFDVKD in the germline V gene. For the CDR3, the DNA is TGTGCCACCAGTGATTCGGCCCAGGGACAGGCCTCCTACGAGCAGTACTTC. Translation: CATSDSAQGQASYEQYF.

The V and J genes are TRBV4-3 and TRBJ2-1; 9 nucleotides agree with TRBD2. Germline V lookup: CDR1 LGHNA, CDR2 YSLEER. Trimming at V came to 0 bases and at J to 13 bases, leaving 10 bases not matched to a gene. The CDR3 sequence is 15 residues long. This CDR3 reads CASSQDIASGTLQFF. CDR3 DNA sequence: TGCGCCAGCAGCCAAGATATAGCTAGCGGGACCCTTCAGTTCTTC.

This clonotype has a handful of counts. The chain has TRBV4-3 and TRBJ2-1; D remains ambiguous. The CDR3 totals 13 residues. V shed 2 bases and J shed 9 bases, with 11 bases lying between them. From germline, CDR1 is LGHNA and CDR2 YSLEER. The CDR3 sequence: CASSQQWVGEQFF. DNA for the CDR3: TGCGCCAGCAGCCAACAGTGGGTAGGTGAGCAGTTCTTC.

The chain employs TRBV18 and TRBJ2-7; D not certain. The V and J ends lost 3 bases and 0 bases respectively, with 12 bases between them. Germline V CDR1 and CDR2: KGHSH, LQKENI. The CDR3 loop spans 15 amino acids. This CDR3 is CASSPSRLSSYEQYF. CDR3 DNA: TGTGCCAGCTCACCGTCCAGATTAAGCTCCTACGAGCAGTACTTC.

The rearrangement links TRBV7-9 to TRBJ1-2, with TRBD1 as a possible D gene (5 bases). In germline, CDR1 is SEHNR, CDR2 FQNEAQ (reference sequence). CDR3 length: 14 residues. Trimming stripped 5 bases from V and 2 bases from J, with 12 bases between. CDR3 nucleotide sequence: TGTGCCAGCAGCGTAAGACAGCTGAACTATGGCTACACCTTC. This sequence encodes CASSVRQLNYGYTF.

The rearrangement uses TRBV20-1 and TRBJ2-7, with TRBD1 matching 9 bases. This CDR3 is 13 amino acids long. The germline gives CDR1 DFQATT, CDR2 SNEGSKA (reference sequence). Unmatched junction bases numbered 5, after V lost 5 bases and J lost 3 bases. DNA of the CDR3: TGCAGTGCTGGGGTGGGACAGGGCTACGAGCAGTACTTC. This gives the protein CSAGVGQGYEQYF.

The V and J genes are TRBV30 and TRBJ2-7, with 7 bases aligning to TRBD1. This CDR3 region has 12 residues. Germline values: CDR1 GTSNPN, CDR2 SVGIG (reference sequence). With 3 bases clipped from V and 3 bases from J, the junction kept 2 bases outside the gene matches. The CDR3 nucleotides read TGTGCCTGGAGGACAGGGAACTACGAGCAGTACTTC. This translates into CAWRTGNYEQYF.

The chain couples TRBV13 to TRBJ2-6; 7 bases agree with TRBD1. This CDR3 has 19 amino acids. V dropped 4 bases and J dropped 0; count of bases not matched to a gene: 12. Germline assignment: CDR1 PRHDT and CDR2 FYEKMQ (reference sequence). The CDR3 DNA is TGTGCCAGCAGCTCCCCCGGGACAGAGACCTTCTCTGGGGCCAACGTCCTGACTTTC. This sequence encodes CASSSPGTETFSGANVLTF.

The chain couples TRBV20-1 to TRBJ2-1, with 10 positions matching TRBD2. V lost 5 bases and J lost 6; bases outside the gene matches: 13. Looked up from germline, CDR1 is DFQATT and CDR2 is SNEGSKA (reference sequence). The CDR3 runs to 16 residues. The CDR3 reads CSALGGLAGVLNEQFF. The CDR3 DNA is TGCAGTGCTCTCGGGGGTCTAGCGGGGGTCCTCAATGAGCAGTTCTTC.

CDR3 DNA: TGTGCCAGCAGTCGATATGGACAGGGCCTTTCTGGGGCCAACGTCCTGACTTTC. Translation: CASSRYGQGLSGANVLTF. The chain recombines TRBV27 with TRBJ2-6; 8 bases line up with TRBD1. The CDR3 spans 18 residues. V lost 5 bases to trimming and J lost 1 base; unmatched junction nucleotides: 10. In germline, CDR1 is MNHEY, CDR2 SMNVEV (reference sequence).

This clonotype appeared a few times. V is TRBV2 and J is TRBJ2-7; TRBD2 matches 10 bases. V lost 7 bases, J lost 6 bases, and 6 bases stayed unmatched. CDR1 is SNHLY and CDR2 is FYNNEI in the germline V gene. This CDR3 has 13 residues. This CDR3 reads CASNLAGVGEQYF. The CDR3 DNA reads TGTGCCAGCAACCTAGCGGGAGTTGGCGAGCAGTACTTC.

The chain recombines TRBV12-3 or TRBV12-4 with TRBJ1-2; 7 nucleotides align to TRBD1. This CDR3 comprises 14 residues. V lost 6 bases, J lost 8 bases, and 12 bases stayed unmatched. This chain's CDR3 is CASSKTGLPGGYTF. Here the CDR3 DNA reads TGTGCCAGCAGCAAGACAGGGCTCCCGGGAGGCTACACCTTC.

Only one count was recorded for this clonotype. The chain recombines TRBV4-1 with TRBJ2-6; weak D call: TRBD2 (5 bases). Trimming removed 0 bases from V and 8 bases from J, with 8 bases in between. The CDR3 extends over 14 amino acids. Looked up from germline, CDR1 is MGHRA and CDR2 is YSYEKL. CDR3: CASSQDRGTNVLTF. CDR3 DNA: TGCGCCAGCAGCCAAGACCGGGGAACCAACGTCCTGACTTTC.

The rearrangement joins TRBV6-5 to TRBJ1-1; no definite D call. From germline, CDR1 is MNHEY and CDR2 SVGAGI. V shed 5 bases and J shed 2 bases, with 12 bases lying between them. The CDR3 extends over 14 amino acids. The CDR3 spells CASSPTGINTEAFF. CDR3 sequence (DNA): TGTGCCAGCAGTCCAACGGGCATAAACACTGAAGCTTTCTTT.

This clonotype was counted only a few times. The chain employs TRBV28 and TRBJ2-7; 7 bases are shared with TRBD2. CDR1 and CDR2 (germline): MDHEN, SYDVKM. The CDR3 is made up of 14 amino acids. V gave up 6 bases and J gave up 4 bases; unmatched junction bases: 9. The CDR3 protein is CASRRGEGIYEQYF. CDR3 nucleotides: TGTGCCAGCAGACGGGGGGAGGGAATATACGAGCAGTACTTC. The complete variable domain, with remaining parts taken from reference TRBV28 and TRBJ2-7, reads DVKVTQSSRYLVKRTGEKVFLECVQDMDHENMFWYRQDPGLGLRLIYFSYDVKMKEKGDIPEGYSVSREKKERFSLILESASTNQTSMYLCASRRGEGIYEQYFGPGTRLTVT.

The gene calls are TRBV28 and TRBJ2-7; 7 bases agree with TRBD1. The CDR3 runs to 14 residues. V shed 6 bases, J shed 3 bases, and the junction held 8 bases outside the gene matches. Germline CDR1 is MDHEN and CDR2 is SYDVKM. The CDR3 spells CASRPTGANYEQYF. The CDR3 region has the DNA TGTGCCAGCAGACCTACAGGGGCGAACTACGAGCAGTACTTC.

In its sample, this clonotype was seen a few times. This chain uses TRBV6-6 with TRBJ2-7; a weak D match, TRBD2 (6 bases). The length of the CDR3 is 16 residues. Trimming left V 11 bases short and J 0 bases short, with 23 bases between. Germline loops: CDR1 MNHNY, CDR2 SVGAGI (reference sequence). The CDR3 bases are TGTGCCTCAGGTAGTGGTACGGGAGTCTACTCCTACGAGCAGTACTTC. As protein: CASGSGTGVYSYEQYF.